The entry below gives a single T cell receptor (beta chain) sequence along with its context. Its specificity is unknown. V was cut by 6 bases and J by 7 bases, with 13 bases left in between. CDR3 length: 13 residues. Library construction involved attaching unique molecular identifiers to individual cDNA molecules, which allowed quantitative, reproducible TCR counting. In the original workflow: From around 20,000 to 690,000 TCRs were found per sample, with a median of approximately 96,000. Each CDR3 protein is one row after TCRdb ran MiXCR on the RACE reads. Here the V and J calls rest on TCRdb's processing, not on the authors' analysis. Of some 97,000 distinct CDR3 sequences listed, 25% to 35% are singletons. This entry belongs to a study of human T cells and chemical hapten exposure. Study-wide points: Significantly greater numbers of large CDR3 similarity clusters came from expanded TCRs than from controls. High-frequency TCRs, those above 1 in 1000, stayed the same after DPC sensitization.

Time point indicated: patch test 3, about 24 weeks after DPC sensitization. Specified treatment: therapeutic diphenylcyclopropenone sensitization with weekly scalp DPC. This specimen consisted of whole blood, obtained in connection with sensitization to the hapten diphenylcyclopropenone (DPC). The receptor's source is a man between 35 and 55 years old with alopecia areata. Some clones in this sample may be carry-over from other donors' samples. The V gene is TRBV12-3 or TRBV12-4, the J gene TRBJ2-1; the D is unclear. CDR3 nucleotides: TGTGCCAGCAGGCCCTCGGGTTCAAATGAGCAGTTCTTC. Its translation: CASRPSGSNEQFF.